This T cell receptor beta chain was sequenced in a study of T cells in Graves' hyperthyroidism and ophthalmopathy. Amplified TCR beta CDR3 regions came from RNA transcripts. When the TCR CDR3 underwent first-round RT-PCR, the HTBI primer set was used. TCRdb used MiXCR to reprocess the multiplex PCR reads, holding one entry per CDR3 protein. The table records hundreds of thousands of distinct CDR3 sequences, around 15% of them present only once. J gave up 5 bases and V 4 bases, and 7 bases lay outside the gene matches. CDR1 is LNHDA, CDR2 SQIVND, per germline (reference sequence). This CDR3 is built from 14 residues.

The specimen sequenced was blood. The V call is TRBV19, the J call TRBJ1-2, with 7 nucleotides matching TRBD1. The TCR comes from a woman aged 25 to 39 with Graves' hyperthyroidism. The CDR3 protein is CASSNPGQLYGYTF. The DNA for the CDR3 is TGTGCCAGTAGTAACCCGGGACAGCTATATGGCTACACCTTC.